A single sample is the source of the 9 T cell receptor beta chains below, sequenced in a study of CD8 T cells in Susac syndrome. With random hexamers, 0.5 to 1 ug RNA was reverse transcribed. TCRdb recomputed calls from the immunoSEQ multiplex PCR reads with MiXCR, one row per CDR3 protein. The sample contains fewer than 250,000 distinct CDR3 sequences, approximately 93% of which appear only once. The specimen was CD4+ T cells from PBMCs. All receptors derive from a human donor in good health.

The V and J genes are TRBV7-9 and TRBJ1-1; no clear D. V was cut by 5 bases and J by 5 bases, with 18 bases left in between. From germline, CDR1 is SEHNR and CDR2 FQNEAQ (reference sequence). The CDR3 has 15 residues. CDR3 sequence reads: CASSTRVGRGTEAFF. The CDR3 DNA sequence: TGTGCCAGCAGCACTAGGGTAGGCAGAGGTACTGAAGCTTTCTTT.

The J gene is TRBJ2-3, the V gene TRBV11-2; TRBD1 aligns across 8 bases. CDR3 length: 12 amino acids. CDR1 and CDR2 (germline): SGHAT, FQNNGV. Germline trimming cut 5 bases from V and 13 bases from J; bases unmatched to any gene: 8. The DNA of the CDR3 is TGTGCCAGCAGCCCGGACAGGGTCATCAAGTATTTT. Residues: CASSPDRVIKYF.

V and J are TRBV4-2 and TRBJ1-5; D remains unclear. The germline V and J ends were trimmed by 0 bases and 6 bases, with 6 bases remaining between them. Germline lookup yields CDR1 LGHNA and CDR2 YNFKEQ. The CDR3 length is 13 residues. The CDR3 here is CASSQDGGQPQHF. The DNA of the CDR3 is TGTGCCAGCAGCCAAGATGGAGGTCAGCCCCAGCATTTT.

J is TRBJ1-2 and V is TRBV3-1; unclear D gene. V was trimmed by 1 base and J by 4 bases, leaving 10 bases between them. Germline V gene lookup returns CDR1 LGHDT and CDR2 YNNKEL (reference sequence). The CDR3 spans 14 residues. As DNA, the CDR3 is TGTGCCAGCAGCCAAGCTTCAGCTACCTATGGCTACACCTTC. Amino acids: CASSQASATYGYTF.

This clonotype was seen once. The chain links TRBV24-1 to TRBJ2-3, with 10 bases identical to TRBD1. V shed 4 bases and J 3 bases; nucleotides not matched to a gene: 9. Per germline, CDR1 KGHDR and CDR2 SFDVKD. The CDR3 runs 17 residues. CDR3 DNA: TGTGCCACCAGTGACACCGGGACAGGGGACGGGACAGATACGCAGTATTTT. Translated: CATSDTGTGDGTDTQYF.

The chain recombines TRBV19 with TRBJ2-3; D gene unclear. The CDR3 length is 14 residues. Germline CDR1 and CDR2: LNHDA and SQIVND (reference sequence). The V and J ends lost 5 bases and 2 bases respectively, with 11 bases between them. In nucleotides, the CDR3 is TGTGCCAGTAGTCTTGGAACGTACACAGATACGCAGTATTTT. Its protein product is CASSLGTYTDTQYF.

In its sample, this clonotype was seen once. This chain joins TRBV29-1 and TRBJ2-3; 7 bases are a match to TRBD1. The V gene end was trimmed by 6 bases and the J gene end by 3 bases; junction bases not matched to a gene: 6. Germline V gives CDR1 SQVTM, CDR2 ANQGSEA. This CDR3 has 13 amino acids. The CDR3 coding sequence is TGCAGCGTAGAACCGACAGGGACAGATACGCAGTATTTT. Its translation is CSVEPTGTDTQYF.

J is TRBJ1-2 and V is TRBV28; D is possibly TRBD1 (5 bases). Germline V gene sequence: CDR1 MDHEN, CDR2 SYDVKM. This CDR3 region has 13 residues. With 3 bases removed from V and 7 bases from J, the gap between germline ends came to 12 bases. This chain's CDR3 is CASSFGGRGGYTF. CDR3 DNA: TGTGCCAGCAGTTTTGGGGGTAGAGGTGGCTACACCTTC.

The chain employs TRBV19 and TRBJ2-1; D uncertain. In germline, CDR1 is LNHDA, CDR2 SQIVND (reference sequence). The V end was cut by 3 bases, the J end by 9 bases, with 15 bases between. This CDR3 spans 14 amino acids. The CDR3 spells CASSIGQSVGEQFF. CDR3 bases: TGTGCCAGTAGTATCGGGCAATCGGTCGGTGAGCAGTTCTTC.